One sample yielded the 25 T cell receptor beta chains listed below, sequenced in a study of cytomegalovirus exposure and HLA in healthy donors. The PCR contained 60 Vbeta and 13 Jbeta primers. Sequencing used immunoSEQ multiplex PCR; TCRdb keeps in-frame clones, though not all of them. In the table there are fewer than 150,000 clones, around 75% of which are singletons. Sequencing was performed on PBMCs. The receptors were gathered from a female donor in good health and CMV-seronegative.

This rearrangement joins TRBV13 to TRBJ2-1; tentatively, D is TRBD2 (5 bases). The germline V gene has CDR1 PRHDT and CDR2 FYEKMQ (reference sequence). The CDR3 sequence is 18 residues long. Trimming removed 5 bases from V and 2 bases from J, with 22 bases in between. The CDR3 loop is CASSPDGLVARPYNEQFF. CDR3 coding DNA: TGTGCCAGCAGCCCCGACGGGCTGGTAGCGCGACCCTACAATGAGCAGTTCTTC.

The chain carries TRBV5-8 and TRBJ2-7; weak D call: TRBD2 (5 bases). The V end was cut by 1 base, the J end by 0 bases, with 14 bases between. CDR1 is SGHTS and CDR2 is YDEGEE in the germline V gene. The CDR3 sequence is 16 residues long. CDR3 nucleotide sequence: TGTGCCAGCAGCTTGACGACTGGACTCTTCTCCTACGAGCAGTACTTC. It specifies CASSLTTGLFSYEQYF.

The rearrangement uses TRBV5-4 and TRBJ1-4; TRBD1 is a possible D gene (6 bases). Deletions cut 2 bases from V and 4 bases from J, with 12 bases between. The CDR3 is made up of 15 amino acids. Germline assignment: CDR1 SGHNT and CDR2 YYREEE (reference sequence). The CDR3 is CASSLRGIGNEKLFF. The DNA of the CDR3 is TGTGCCAGCAGCTTAAGGGGGATTGGTAATGAAAAACTGTTTTTT. Complete variable domain (other parts from reference TRBV5-4 and TRBJ1-4): ETGVTQSPTHLIKTRGQQVTLRCSSQSGHNTVSWYQQALGQGPQFIFQYYREEENGRGNFPPRFSGLQFPNYSSELNVNALELDDSALYLCASSLRGIGNEKLFFGSGTQLSVL.

This clone has more than one count but fewer than ten. The chain has TRBV13 and TRBJ1-1; 8 bases align to TRBD1. The CDR3 is made up of 14 amino acids. CDR1 and CDR2 (germline): PRHDT, FYEKMQ (reference sequence). V gave up 5 bases and J gave up 6 bases; unmatched junction bases: 8. CDR3 bases: TGTGCCAGCAGCCCTCAGGGGGCGCTACCTGAAGCTTTCTTT. This codes for CASSPQGALPEAFF.

The chain couples TRBV9 to TRBJ2-2, with a possible D match to TRBD2 (6 bases). The CDR3 consists of 18 residues. V lost 7 bases, J lost 8 bases, and 30 bases lay in between. Per the germline V gene, CDR1 is SGDLS and CDR2 is YYNGEE. For the CDR3, the DNA is TGTGCCAGCTCGCCCCTGGCTGGCGGGACCGCGCCCCCGGGGGAGCTGTTTTTT. It yields the protein CASSPLAGGTAPPGELFF.

Of note for this clone: Since the CDR3 does not end with the conserved phenylalanine or tryptophan, this likely comes from a read error. The J gene is TRBJ1-5, the V gene TRBV4-2, with TRBD1 matching 8 bases. The CDR3 is 18 amino acids. Germline CDR1 is LGHNA and CDR2 is YNFKEQ. J lost 5 bases, V lost 0 bases, and 12 bases had no gene match. This chain's CDR3 is CASSQDSGGRGLDQPQHV. The CDR3 bases are TGTGCCAGCAGCCAAGATTCGGGGGGCAGGGGGCTGGATCAGCCCCAGCATGTT.

The rearrangement joins TRBV5-6 to TRBJ1-2; D uncertain. The ends were cut back, 1 base at V and 2 bases at J, with 6 bases in the middle. CDR1 SGHDT and CDR2 YYEEEE come from the germline V gene. The CDR3 is 13 residues long. CDR3 amino acids: CASSLRGNYGYTF. The CDR3 DNA reads TGTGCCAGCAGCTTGCGAGGGAACTATGGCTACACCTTC.

V gene TRBV7-9 combines with J gene TRBJ2-7; D call uncertain. The germline V gene encodes CDR1 SEHNR and CDR2 FQNEAQ (reference sequence). The CDR3 totals 11 residues. The ends were cut back, 0 bases at V and 7 bases at J, with 4 bases in the middle. The CDR3 reads CASSLAREQYF. For the CDR3, the DNA is TGTGCCAGCAGCTTAGCCAGAGAGCAGTACTTC.

This chain joins TRBV5-6 and TRBJ1-2; 9 nucleotides align to TRBD1. The CDR3 contains 15 residues. Germline V gene lookup returns CDR1 SGHDT and CDR2 YYEEEE. Trimming cost V 4 bases and J 2 bases; bases outside gene matches: 6. The CDR3 spells CASSPGQGLNYGYTF. Here the CDR3 DNA reads TGTGCCAGCAGCCCGGGACAGGGATTGAACTATGGCTACACCTTC.

The chain employs TRBV27 and TRBJ2-2; TRBD2 matches 10 bases. This CDR3 comprises 16 residues. Germline V gene sequence: CDR1 MNHEY, CDR2 SMNVEV (reference sequence). J was trimmed by 5 bases and V by 5 bases; bases with no gene match: 8. The CDR3 nucleotides read TGTGCCAGCAGTCCCCGGGCTAGCGGGAGAACCGGGGAGCTGTTTTTT. Translated, it gives CASSPRASGRTGELFF.

The rearrangement joins TRBV5-4 to TRBJ2-5, with 9 bases matching TRBD2. Judging by the DNA end, TRBJ2-7 fits better; the J call may be wrong. Looked up from germline, CDR1 is SGHNT and CDR2 is YYREEE (reference sequence). The CDR3 totals 15 residues. The CDR3 DNA follows: TGTGCCAGCAGCACCGATAGCGGGAGCCTCTACGAGCAGTACTTC. This encodes CASSTDSGSLYEQYF.

The chain has TRBV15 and TRBJ2-5; TRBD1 aligns across 11 bases. The trim removed 1 base at V and 5 bases at J, leaving 9 bases unmatched. Germline values: CDR1 LNHNV, CDR2 YYDKDF (reference sequence). The CDR3 extends over 17 amino acids. The CDR3 DNA reads as TGTGCCACCAGCAGAGGAGGTTGGACAGGGGGCGAGGAGACCCAGTACTTC. Its protein is CATSRGGWTGGEETQYF.

The chain recombines TRBV4-1 with TRBJ2-1, with 7 bases fitting TRBD2. The V and J ends lost 4 bases and 2 bases, in that order; junction bases with no gene match: 23. In germline, CDR1 is MGHRA, CDR2 YSYEKL. This CDR3 comprises 21 residues. CDR3 residues: CASSPPELAGSLKAPYNEQFF. In DNA, the CDR3 is TGCGCCAGCAGCCCTCCAGAGTTAGCGGGTTCCCTCAAGGCCCCCTACAATGAGCAGTTCTTC.

The V call is TRBV5-1, the J call TRBJ1-3, with TRBD1 identical over 7 bases. Germline V gene lookup returns CDR1 SGHRS and CDR2 YFSETQ. The CDR3 runs 15 residues. Trimming removed 4 bases from V and 3 bases from J; junction bases left unmatched: 7. The CDR3 loop reads CASSPGQVNGNTIYF. Here the CDR3 DNA reads TGCGCCAGCAGCCCCGGACAGGTTAATGGAAACACCATATATTTT.

The rearrangement uses TRBV5-6 and TRBJ2-7; the D is unclear. There are 13 residues in the CDR3. CDR1 and CDR2 from the germline V gene are SGHDT and YYEEEE. V was trimmed by 5 bases and J by 2 bases, leaving 11 bases between them. The CDR3 loop reads CASSSDFTYEQYF. In DNA, the CDR3 is TGTGCCAGCAGTTCCGACTTTACCTACGAGCAGTACTTC.

This clone appeared a few times. CDR3 sequence reads: CASSTDGTGRAYEQYF. CDR3 in DNA: TGTGCCAGCAGTACTGATGGGACAGGGAGGGCCTACGAGCAGTACTTC. This sequence joins TRBV6-6 and TRBJ2-7, with TRBD1 matching over 9 bases. This CDR3 has 16 residues. Germline V lookup: CDR1 MNHNY, CDR2 SVGAGI (reference sequence). V gave up 5 bases and J gave up 2 bases; unmatched junction bases: 10.

This clone has a handful of counts. This chain's CDR3 is CASSAGRGNQPQHF. The CDR3 DNA sequence: TGTGCCAGCAGTGCCGGGAGAGGGAATCAGCCCCAGCATTTT. The rearrangement links TRBV28 to TRBJ1-5; D gene uncertain. The CDR3 contains 14 residues. The germline gives CDR1 MDHEN, CDR2 SYDVKM. V was pared by 5 bases and J by 4 bases, with 12 bases between. The full variable domain, its missing parts supplied by reference TRBV28 and TRBJ1-5, is DVKVTQSSRYLVKRTGEKVFLECVQDMDHENMFWYRQDPGLGLRLIYFSYDVKMKEKGDIPEGYSVSREKKERFSLILESASTNQTSMYLCASSAGRGNQPQHFGDGTRLSIL.

This chain connects TRBV4-1 to TRBJ2-7; 8 bases fit TRBD1. The length of the CDR3 is 17 residues. Germline assignment: CDR1 MGHRA and CDR2 YSYEKL. V gave up 0 bases and J gave up 3 bases; unmatched junction bases: 10. CDR3 residues: CASSQERADRVDYEQYF. CDR3 nucleotide sequence: TGCGCCAGCAGCCAAGAAAGGGCGGACAGGGTAGACTACGAGCAGTACTTC.

The genes are TRBV2 and TRBJ1-5; unclear D gene. Germline V CDR1 and CDR2: SNHLY, FYNNEI. CDR3 length: 15 residues. Trimming took off 8 bases at V and 1 base at J, with 15 bases between the two ends. The CDR3 loop is CASGPVMRSNQPQHF. CDR3 bases: TGTGCCAGCGGCCCCGTAATGAGGAGCAATCAGCCCCAGCATTTT.

This chain joins TRBV2 and TRBJ2-5; TRBD2 agrees at 7 bases. The CDR3 has 13 amino acids. CDR1 is SNHLY and CDR2 is FYNNEI in the germline V gene. J gave up 5 bases and V 3 bases, and 3 bases lay outside the gene matches. CDR3 protein: CASSEREGETQYF. CDR3 bases: TGTGCCAGCAGTGAGAGGGAGGGGGAGACCCAGTACTTC.

This chain uses TRBV16 with TRBJ1-1; 7 nucleotides align to TRBD1. From germline, CDR1 is KGHSY and CDR2 FQNENV. The CDR3 has 13 residues. V lost 5 bases to trimming and J lost 2 bases; unmatched junction nucleotides: 2. Here the CDR3 DNA reads TGTGCCAGCAGCAGACAGGGAAACACTGAAGCTTTCTTT. This encodes CASSRQGNTEAFF.

V gene TRBV5-4 combines with J gene TRBJ2-6, with D possibly matching TRBD2 (6 bases). The CDR3 has 13 amino acids. Germline V gene lookup returns CDR1 SGHNT and CDR2 YYREEE (reference sequence). Trimming removed 10 bases from V and 0 bases from J, with 8 bases in between. The CDR3 sequence is CASGVSGANVLTF. The CDR3 DNA sequence: TGTGCCTCGGGAGTCTCTGGGGCCAACGTCCTGACTTTC.

The J gene is TRBJ2-5, the V gene TRBV5-6, with D perhaps matching TRBD2 (6 bases). V gave up 0 bases and J gave up 5 bases, with 11 bases separating them. Germline-derived CDR1 and CDR2 are SGHDT and YYEEEE. CDR3 length: 14 residues. The CDR3 nucleotides are TGTGCCAGCAGCTTGGCCGGAGGGAGCGAGACCCAGTACTTC. Protein sequence: CASSLAGGSETQYF. Looking up the rest from reference TRBV5-6 and TRBJ2-5 gives the full variable domain: DAGVTQSPTHLIKTRGQQVTLRCSPKSGHDTVSWYQQALGQGPQFIFQYYEEEERQRGNFPDRFSGHQFPNYSSELNVNALLLGDSALYLCASSLAGGSETQYFGPGTRLLVL.

This chain uses TRBV6-5 with TRBJ2-1; 7 bases match TRBD1. This CDR3 has 15 amino acids. V gave up 2 bases and J gave up 6 bases; unmatched junction bases: 7. Per the germline V gene, CDR1 is MNHEY and CDR2 is SVGAGI. The CDR3 sequence is CASSYGSGGVNEQFF. CDR3 sequence (DNA): TGTGCCAGCAGTTACGGATCAGGGGGAGTCAATGAGCAGTTCTTC.

This clone was seen only once. The chain is built from TRBV6-5 and TRBJ2-6; D gene uncertain. The V and J ends lost 6 bases and 4 bases respectively, with 10 bases between them. Germline loops: CDR1 MNHEY, CDR2 SVGAGI. The CDR3 spans 14 residues. The CDR3 spells CASSPSLGANVLTF. CDR3 sequence (DNA): TGTGCCAGCAGCCCCTCTTTGGGGGCCAACGTCCTGACTTTC.